This T cell receptor beta chain is drawn from a study of shared clonotypes between healthy human individuals. The CDR3 covers 14 residues. The junction had 0 bases not matched to a gene; V was cut back by 2 bases and J by 3 bases. Germline-derived CDR1 and CDR2 are KGHSH and LQKENI. Libraries were prepared by immunoSEQ multiplex PCR; TCRdb keeps only in-frame clonotypes and omits some of them. The table lists fewer than 200,000 clones, roughly 70% of them singletons, with about 10% in the top ten. The sequenced material came from memory CD4+ T cells sorted from blood. Described subset: CD45RA-negative fraction. The sequence derives from a young man in good health. J is TRBJ2-7 and V is TRBV18; 11 positions match TRBD2. CDR3 loop: CASSPGLAGYEQYF. The CDR3 region has the DNA TGTGCCAGCTCACCAGGACTAGCGGGCTACGAGCAGTACTTC.